The present T cell receptor (beta chain) was sequenced within a study of cytomegalovirus exposure and HLA in healthy donors. Study information: When fewer than 400 donors were genotyped, over 80% of them were found to fall in the Caucasian-associated ancestry cluster. General study results and limits: Later work associated fewer than 20,000 TCR beta sequences with HLA alleles at 0.05 false discovery rate. Later analysis reportedly placed an Asian-associated ancestry cluster below the approximately 700-donor mean in N-insertions.

Trimming pared 2 bases from V and 5 bases from J, leaving 9 bases between. Germline-derived CDR1 and CDR2 are MDHEN and SYDVKM. The CDR3 has 13 amino acids. The sample holds a few counts of this clone. The antigen is not known. The primer mix had 60 Vbeta and 13 Jbeta primers. The repertoire was sequenced with immunoSEQ multiplex PCR; TCRdb's copy has only in-frame clones and lacks some. This sample has about 150,000 clones; about 70% occur once, and the top ten carry roughly 1.9%. The clonotype comes from a woman aged 55 to 70 in good health and CMV-seropositive. Sequenced material: PBMCs. V is TRBV28 and J is TRBJ1-1; D is possibly TRBD1 (5 bases). As DNA, the CDR3 is TGTGCCAGCAGTTTACGCAGGGCTACTGAAGCTTTCTTT. It codes for CASSLRRATEAFF.